This T cell receptor (beta chain) came from a study of blood T cell repertoires in COVID-19 (TCRdb year 2020). At the level of the whole study: Samples from collaborators originated in the United States, Italy and Spain and spanned both the acute and convalescent phases of COVID-19. The material from the prospective study consisted of cDNA or gDNA derived from T cells, B-cell-depleted T cells, or PBMCs. The samples were drawn from the first 160 participants of the ongoing ImmuneRACE study and from more than 1,000 subjects provided by 6 global collaborators. The sample metadata nearly always contained a de-identified subject ID, COVID-19 status, age in years and sex. Deeply sampled blood TCRbeta repertoires from subjects exposed to, actively infected with, or recovered from COVID-19 were included in the dataset. Where HLA class I and class II types were available, the types were taken from metadata supplied by the sample provider, not from assay-based typing. The repertoires were made available in a free public database intended to serve as a resource for research on the immune response to SARS-CoV-2.

Whole blood was collected in K2EDTA tubes by collaborating institutions according to the institutions' own protocols. For TCRbeta analysis, collaborators shipped samples in one of three forms: frozen whole blood, isolated PBMCs, or DNA extracted from either of those sample types. As for this clone: The target of this receptor is not known. No much larger clonotype is one base removed from it; base qualities were not supplied.

Study-wide findings and limitations: How much clinical and demographic metadata was included differed by source and by participant, and the metadata was provided uncurated.

CDR1 MNHEY and CDR2 SMNVEV were looked up in the germline V gene (reference sequence). The trim is 4 bases for V and 2 bases for J, with a gap of 14 bases between the germline ends. The CDR3 runs 15 residues from the cysteine to the phenylalanine. CDR3 DNA only is kept here, 45 bases in frame from base 1. TCRbeta CDR3 regions were amplified from genomic DNA by means of the immunoSEQ Assay, a bias-controlled multiplex PCR. In the paper's pipeline: Within the assay, amplification of reference gene primers was used to estimate how many nucleated cells each sample contained. To quantify the absolute abundance of each unique TCRbeta CDR3 rearrangement, sequence reads were collapsed and filtered. For each sample, productive Simpson clonality was calculated by taking the square root of Simpson's diversity index across productive rearrangements. The source is immuneACCESS, and TCRdb retained only in-frame sequences with V and J called. Part of the clones is not carried over; for the studies checked, unresolved V genes explain less than half of this, and the remainder is unexplained. From that table come the V and J calls and clone size; the DNA was used to work out D and trimming. A total of 30,000 to 40,000 clones appear in this sample, around 90% of them only once. The ten largest clones add up to around 21% of the sample.

This sequence was found in a man aged 55 to 70 with acute or convalescent COVID-19. The sequence is built from TRBV27 and TRBJ1-1, and TRBD1 may be the D gene, going by 5 matching bases. Sequencing used peripheral blood. The DNA is TGTGCCAGCAGTTCCCTCGGGGGGGGTAACACTGAAGCTTTCTTT. Its protein product is CASSSLGGGNTEAFF.